The 8 T cell receptor beta chains reported below all come from one sample, sequenced in a study of blood T cell repertoires in COVID-19. The assay was immunoSEQ multiplex PCR, and TCRdb's table has in-frame clones only and misses some. Of hundreds of thousands of clones in the sample, approximately 90% were seen once. The specimen sequenced was peripheral blood. Receptors were obtained from a woman aged 25-40 years with active or convalescent COVID-19.

V is TRBV6-5 and J is TRBJ2-2; no reliable D call. This CDR3 is built from 14 residues. Trimming pared 1 base from V and 5 bases from J, leaving 8 bases between. Germline loops: CDR1 MNHEY, CDR2 SVGAGI. CDR3 sequence: CASSYFRRTGELFF. The CDR3 DNA reads as TGTGCCAGCAGTTACTTTCGTCGGACCGGGGAGCTGTTTTTT.

The J gene is TRBJ2-3, the V gene TRBV6-4, with 14 nucleotides matching TRBD2. CDR1 MRHNA and CDR2 SNTAGT come from the germline V gene. J was trimmed by 4 bases and V by 0 bases; bases with no gene match: 9. The length of the CDR3 is 19 residues. CDR3 residues: CASSDSTPGLAGGSDTQYF. Written as DNA, the CDR3 is TGTGCCAGCAGTGACTCGACCCCCGGACTAGCGGGGGGTTCAGATACGCAGTATTTT.

The V gene is TRBV7-2, the J gene TRBJ2-1; 11 nucleotides agree with TRBD2. This CDR3 spans 16 amino acids. Germline V gene sequence: CDR1 SGHTA, CDR2 FQGNSA. V gave up 1 base and J gave up 5 bases; unmatched junction bases: 4. This CDR3 reads CASSLGRLAGNNEQFF. CDR3 coding DNA: TGTGCCAGCAGCTTAGGTCGACTAGCGGGGAACAATGAGCAGTTCTTC.

V usage is TRBV11-2 and J usage is TRBJ1-1; 7 nucleotides align to TRBD1. This CDR3 has 13 amino acids. The ends lost 3 bases at V and 5 bases at J; junction bases unmatched: 3. Germline V lookup: CDR1 SGHAT, CDR2 FQNNGV. CDR3 protein: CASSLNRGTEAFF. As DNA, the CDR3 is TGTGCCAGCAGCTTGAACAGGGGAACTGAAGCTTTCTTT.

A word on this clone: A junction end diverges from the germline sequence, so it may reflect a read error. J is TRBJ2-7 and V is TRBV6-2 or TRBV6-3; 9 bases fit TRBD1. CDR1 is MNHEY and CDR2 is SVGEGT in the germline V gene. The CDR3 totals 13 residues. CDR3 DNA sequence: TGTGCCAGCAGTTACATGGACGGGGACAGGGTTCTCTTC. This sequence encodes CASSYMDGDRVLF.

Only one count was recorded for this clone. This sequence joins TRBV5-1 and TRBJ2-5; TRBD2 agrees at 14 bases. CDR1 and CDR2 from the germline V gene are SGHRS and YFSETQ. The length of the CDR3 is 17 residues. V trimming: 4 bases; J trimming: 1 base; junction bases outside the gene matches: 6. The CDR3 nucleotides read TGCGCCAGCAGCCCGGGACTAGCGGGGGTTTCCCAAGAGACCCAGTACTTC. Amino acids: CASSPGLAGVSQETQYF.

V gene TRBV18 combines with J gene TRBJ1-5, with TRBD1 matching over 8 bases. The CDR3 is made up of 14 amino acids. V was clipped by 2 bases and J by 7 bases; unmatched bases: 4. Germline values: CDR1 KGHSH, CDR2 LQKENI. Here the CDR3 reads CASSPRTGQQPQHF. In DNA form, the CDR3 reads TGTGCCAGCTCACCAAGGACAGGGCAACAGCCCCAGCATTTT.

This clone occurred once. The genes are TRBV2 and TRBJ1-3; D is possibly TRBD1 (6 bases). Trimming removed 4 bases from V and 2 bases from J, with 9 bases in between. Germline lookup yields CDR1 SNHLY and CDR2 FYNNEI. The CDR3 runs to 14 residues. The CDR3 DNA is TGTGCCAGCAGTGGGGCAGGGGCTGGAAACACCATATATTTT. Translating it yields CASSGAGAGNTIYF.